Below are 10 T cell receptor beta chains sequenced from a single sample in a study of multiple sclerosis patients with progressive multifocal leukoencephalopathy. Time point here: around 12 months of natalizumab therapy. The repertoire was sequenced with immunoSEQ multiplex PCR; TCRdb's copy has only in-frame clones and lacks some. Among under 30,000 clones listed, nearly 90% were seen once. The sequencing used PBMCs, collected from a patient treated with natalizumab. These receptor sequences come from a human donor with multiple sclerosis.

CDR3: CASSPMGYEAEAFF. The CDR3 bases are TGTGCCAGCTCACCAATGGGCTACGAAGCCGAAGCTTTCTTT. This chain links TRBV18 with TRBJ1-1; no clear D gene. In germline, CDR1 is KGHSH, CDR2 LQKENI. The CDR3 covers 14 residues. The V end lost 2 bases, the J end lost 8 bases, and 15 bases lay between the germline ends.

This chain links TRBV5-6 with TRBJ2-5; D is undetermined. Germline assignment: CDR1 SGHDT and CDR2 YYEEEE. Trimming took 0 bases from V and 7 from J, leaving 13 bases between them. This CDR3 region has 14 residues. This chain's CDR3 is CASSLAGPSGTQYF. CDR3 nucleotides: TGTGCCAGCAGCTTGGCTGGGCCCAGTGGGACCCAGTACTTC.

This chain joins TRBV6-1 and TRBJ1-2, with no clear D. This CDR3 is built from 12 residues. The ends were cut back, 5 bases at V and 4 bases at J, with 8 bases in the middle. Germline V gene lookup returns CDR1 MNHNS and CDR2 SASEGT. The CDR3 coding sequence is TGTGCCAGCAGTACCGGGATCTATGGCTACACCTTC. This sequence encodes CASSTGIYGYTF.

This chain links TRBV14 with TRBJ1-1, with D perhaps matching TRBD1 (5 bases). The V gene lost 6 bases and the J gene lost 1 base, with 9 bases spanning the gap. The CDR3 extends over 13 amino acids. Germline V gene lookup returns CDR1 SGHDN and CDR2 FVKESK. CDR3 DNA sequence: TGTGCCAGCAGTCGACAGCCGAACACTGAAGCTTTCTTT. Amino acid sequence: CASSRQPNTEAFF.

On this clone: The germline gene is not matched at one end of the junction; a read error may be the cause. This rearrangement joins TRBV27 to TRBJ1-6, with 8 bases fitting TRBD1. CDR1 and CDR2 (germline): MNHEY, SMNVEV (reference sequence). The CDR3 extends over 19 amino acids. CDR3 nucleotides: TGTGCCAGCAGCTTGATTCAGGGGGCTTTCGGGTCGTTTAATTCACCCCCCCACTTT. Protein: CASSLIQGAFGSFNSPPHF.

The chain links TRBV7-8 to TRBJ1-1, with TRBD1 identical over 10 bases. The CDR3 contains 15 residues. CDR1 and CDR2 from the germline V gene are SGHVS and FQNEAQ. The trim removed 1 base at V and 4 bases at J, leaving 3 bases unmatched. The CDR3 protein is CASSLGTGGSTEAFF. DNA for the CDR3: TGTGCCAGCAGCTTAGGGACAGGGGGGAGCACTGAAGCTTTCTTT.

The J gene is TRBJ1-5, the V gene TRBV5-6, with a weak D call TRBD1 (6 bases). CDR1 is SGHDT and CDR2 is YYEEEE in the germline V gene. Trimming left V 0 bases short and J 0 bases short, with 10 bases between. The CDR3 extends over 16 amino acids. The CDR3 DNA reads TGTGCCAGCAGCTTGGGGACAGTTTCTAGCAATCAGCCCCAGCATTTT. This gives the protein CASSLGTVSSNQPQHF.

This clone showed up just a few times. This chain links TRBV7-9 with TRBJ2-7, with a tentative D call TRBD1 (6 bases). The germline V and J ends were trimmed by 3 bases and 2 bases, with 11 bases remaining between them. Germline loops: CDR1 SEHNR, CDR2 FQNEAQ (reference sequence). There are 14 residues in the CDR3. The CDR3: CASSFTGQTYEQYF. The DNA for the CDR3 is TGTGCCAGCAGCTTCACTGGACAGACCTACGAGCAGTACTTC.

This CDR3 reads CATSGRQGLSYNEQFF. The CDR3 bases are TGTGCCACCAGCGGAAGACAGGGCCTCTCCTACAATGAGCAGTTCTTC. The V call is TRBV15, the J call TRBJ2-1; 7 bases agree with TRBD1. This CDR3 is 16 amino acids long. In germline, CDR1 is LNHNV, CDR2 YYDKDF (reference sequence). Trimming removed 5 bases from V and 0 bases from J; junction bases left unmatched: 7.

The chain combines TRBV9 with TRBJ2-5; D unclear. The CDR3 has 17 residues. Trimming left V 4 bases short and J 3 bases short, with 22 bases between. CDR1 and CDR2 (germline): SGDLS, YYNGEE. In nucleotides, the CDR3 is TGTGCCAGCAGCCCCCCGCTTGCAAAACCCGAGGAAGAGACCCAGTACTTC. Protein: CASSPPLAKPEEETQYF.